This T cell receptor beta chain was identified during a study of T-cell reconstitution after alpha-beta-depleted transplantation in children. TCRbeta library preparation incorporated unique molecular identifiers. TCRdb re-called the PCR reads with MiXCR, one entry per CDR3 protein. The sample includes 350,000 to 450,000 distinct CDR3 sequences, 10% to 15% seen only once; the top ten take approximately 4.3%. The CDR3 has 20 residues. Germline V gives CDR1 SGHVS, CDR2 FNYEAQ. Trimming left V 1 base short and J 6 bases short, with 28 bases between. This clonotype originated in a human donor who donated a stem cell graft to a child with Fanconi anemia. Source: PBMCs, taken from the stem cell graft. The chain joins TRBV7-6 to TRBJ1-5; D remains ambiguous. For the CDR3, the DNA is TGTGCCAGCAGCTTAGGGAACTCCTGGCAATTAGAGTATATGATTCAGCCCCAGCATTTT. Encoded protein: CASSLGNSWQLEYMIQPQHF.